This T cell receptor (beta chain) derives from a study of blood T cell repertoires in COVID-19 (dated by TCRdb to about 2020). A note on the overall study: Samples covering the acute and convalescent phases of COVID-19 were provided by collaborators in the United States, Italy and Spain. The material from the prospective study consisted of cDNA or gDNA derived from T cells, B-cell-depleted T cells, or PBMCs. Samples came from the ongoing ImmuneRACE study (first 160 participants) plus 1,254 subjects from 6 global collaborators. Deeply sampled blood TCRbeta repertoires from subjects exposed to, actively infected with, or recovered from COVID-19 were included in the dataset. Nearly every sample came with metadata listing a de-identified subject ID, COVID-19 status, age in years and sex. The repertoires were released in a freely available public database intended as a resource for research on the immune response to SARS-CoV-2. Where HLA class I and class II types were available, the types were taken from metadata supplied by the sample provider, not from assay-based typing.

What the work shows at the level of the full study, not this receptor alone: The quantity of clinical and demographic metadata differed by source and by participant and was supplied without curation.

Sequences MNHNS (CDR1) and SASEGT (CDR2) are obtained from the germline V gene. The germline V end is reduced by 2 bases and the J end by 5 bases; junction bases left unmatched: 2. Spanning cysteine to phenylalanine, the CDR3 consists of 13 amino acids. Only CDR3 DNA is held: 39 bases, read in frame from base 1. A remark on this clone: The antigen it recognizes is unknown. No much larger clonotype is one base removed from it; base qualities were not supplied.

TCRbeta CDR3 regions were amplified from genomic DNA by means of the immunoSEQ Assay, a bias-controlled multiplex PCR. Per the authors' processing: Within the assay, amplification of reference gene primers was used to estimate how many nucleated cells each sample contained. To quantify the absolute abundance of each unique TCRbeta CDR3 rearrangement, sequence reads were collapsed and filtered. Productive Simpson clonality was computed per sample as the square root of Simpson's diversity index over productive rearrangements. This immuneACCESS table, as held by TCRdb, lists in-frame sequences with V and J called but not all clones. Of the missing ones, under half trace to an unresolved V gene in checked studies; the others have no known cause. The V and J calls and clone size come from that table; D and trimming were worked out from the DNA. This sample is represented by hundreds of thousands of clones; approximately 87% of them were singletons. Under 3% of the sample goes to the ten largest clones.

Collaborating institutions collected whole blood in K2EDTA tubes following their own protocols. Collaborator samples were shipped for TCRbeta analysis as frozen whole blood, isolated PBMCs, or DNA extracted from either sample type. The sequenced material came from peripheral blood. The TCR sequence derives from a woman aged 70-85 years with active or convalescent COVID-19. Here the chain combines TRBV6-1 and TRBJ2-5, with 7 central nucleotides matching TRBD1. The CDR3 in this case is CASSEIRGETQYF. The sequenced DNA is TGTGCCAGCAGTGAAATCAGGGGGGAGACCCAGTACTTC.